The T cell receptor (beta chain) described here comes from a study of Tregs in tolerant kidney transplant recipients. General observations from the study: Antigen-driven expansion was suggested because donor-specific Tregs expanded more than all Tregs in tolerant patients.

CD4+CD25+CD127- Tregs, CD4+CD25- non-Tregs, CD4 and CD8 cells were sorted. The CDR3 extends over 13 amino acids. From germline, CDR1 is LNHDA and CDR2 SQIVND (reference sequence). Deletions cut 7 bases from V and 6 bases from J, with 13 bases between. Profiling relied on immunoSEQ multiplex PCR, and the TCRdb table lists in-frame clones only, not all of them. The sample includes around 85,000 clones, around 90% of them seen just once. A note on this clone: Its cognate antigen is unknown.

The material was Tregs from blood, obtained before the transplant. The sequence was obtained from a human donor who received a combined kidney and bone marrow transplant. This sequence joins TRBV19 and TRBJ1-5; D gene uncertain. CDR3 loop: CASNPADGQPQHF. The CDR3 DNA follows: TGTGCCAGTAACCCGGCGGATGGTCAGCCCCAGCATTTT.